Each of the 10 T cell receptor beta chains below was sequenced from the same sample in a study of blood T cell repertoires in COVID-19. Here immunoSEQ multiplex PCR was the method, and the copy in TCRdb shows in-frame clones only, minus some. Among 20,000 to 25,000 clones listed, around 89% were seen once. The specimen was peripheral blood. The source of these receptors is a human donor in a cohort sampled during active COVID-19.

The V and J genes are TRBV27 and TRBJ2-7, with D maybe TRBD2 (6 bases). The ends were cut back, 6 bases at V and 1 base at J, with 13 bases in the middle. CDR3 length equals 14 residues. Germline V gives CDR1 MNHEY, CDR2 SMNVEV (reference sequence). The CDR3 loop is CASRPRRESYEQYF. The CDR3 DNA reads as TGTGCCAGCAGACCCCGGCGGGAATCCTACGAGCAGTACTTC.

This clone has a single count. The V gene is TRBV11-2, the J gene TRBJ2-1; D perhaps matches TRBD1 (6 bases). Trimming stripped 0 bases from V and 4 bases from J, with 7 bases between. The germline gives CDR1 SGHAT, CDR2 FQNNGV. This CDR3 is built from 14 residues. CDR3 coding DNA: TGTGCCAGCAGCTTAGATACAGGGTACAATGAGCAGTTCTTC. It translates to CASSLDTGYNEQFF.

The chain couples TRBV5-5 to TRBJ1-2; TRBD1 is a possible D gene (5 bases). CDR1 SGHKS and CDR2 YYEKEE come from the germline V gene (reference sequence). Trimming removed 2 bases at V and 0 bases at J, with 11 bases between. This CDR3 region has 15 residues. DNA of the CDR3: TGTGCCAGCAGCTTTAGGCAGACAGCTAACTATGGCTACACCTTC. Translation gives CASSFRQTANYGYTF.

The chain combines TRBV7-8 with TRBJ1-5, with D maybe TRBD1 (6 bases). Trimming took off 4 bases at V and 1 base at J, with 14 bases between the two ends. The CDR3 contains 16 residues. Germline CDR1 and CDR2: SGHVS and FQNEAQ. CDR3 DNA sequence: TGTGCCAGCAGCTCTGGACAGTTAGACAGCAATCAGCCCCAGCATTTT. This translates into CASSSGQLDSNQPQHF. Supplemented by reference TRBV7-8 and TRBJ1-5, the full variable domain reads GAGVSQSPRYKVAKRGQDVALRCDPISGHVSLFWYQQALGQGPEFLTYFQNEAQLDKSGLPSDRFFAERPEGSVSTLKIQRTQQEDSAVYLCASSSGQLDSNQPQHFGDGTRLSIL.

The chain employs TRBV18 and TRBJ2-2; no clear D gene. V lost 2 bases, J lost 2 bases, and 9 bases lay in between. Germline CDR1 reads KGHSH; CDR2 reads LQKENI. The CDR3 runs to 15 residues. CDR3 sequence reads: CASSPVTTNTGELFF. The CDR3 bases are TGTGCCAGCTCACCAGTGACAACCAACACCGGGGAGCTGTTTTTT.

Here the CDR3 reads CASSFRQGADTQYF. Here the CDR3 DNA reads TGTGCCAGCAGCTTCCGACAGGGGGCAGATACGCAGTATTTT. This chain joins TRBV11-3 and TRBJ2-3; TRBD1 matches 9 bases. J gave up 4 bases and V 3 bases, and 2 bases lay outside the gene matches. This CDR3 is built from 14 residues. From germline, CDR1 is SGHNT and CDR2 YENEEA.

This clone was seen a handful of times. V usage is TRBV7-9 and J usage is TRBJ1-1, with D perhaps matching TRBD1 (6 bases). Germline CDR1 is SEHNR and CDR2 is FQNEAQ (reference sequence). The CDR3 sequence is 14 residues long. V lost 4 bases, J lost 0 bases, and 9 bases lay in between. DNA for the CDR3: TGTGCCAGCAGCTCTAGACAGGTGAACACTGAAGCTTTCTTT. Its protein product is CASSSRQVNTEAFF.

The V call is TRBV27, the J call TRBJ1-5; 10 bases are a match to TRBD1. CDR1 and CDR2 (germline): MNHEY, SMNVEV (reference sequence). The CDR3 runs 14 residues. The trim removed 5 bases at V and 6 bases at J, leaving 4 bases unmatched. The CDR3 bases are TGTGCCAGCAGTCCTGACAGGGGGCTTCAGCCCCAGCATTTT. It codes for CASSPDRGLQPQHF.

The gene calls are TRBV10-3 and TRBJ1-1; unclear D gene. V lost 0 bases to trimming and J lost 6 bases, with 8 bases between them. The CDR3 consists of 13 residues. CDR1 is ENHRY, CDR2 SYGVKD, per germline. DNA of the CDR3: TGTGCCATCAGTGAGTCAGTTCGGGCTGAAGCTTTCTTT. It encodes CAISESVRAEAFF.

This clone has only one observation. V is TRBV15 and J is TRBJ1-6, with D perhaps matching TRBD1 (6 bases). CDR3 length: 15 residues. V lost 5 bases and J lost 9, with 17 bases in between. Germline CDR1 is LNHNV and CDR2 is YYDKDF (reference sequence). The CDR3 sequence is CATSRGQRDGSPLHF. CDR3 in DNA: TGTGCCACCAGCCGCGGACAGAGGGATGGTTCACCCCTCCACTTT.